The rows below give T cell receptor beta chains drawn from one sample of a study of vaccination and CD4 T cells after COVID-19. In TCRdb, the PCR reads were re-called with MiXCR into one record per CDR3 protein. The sample consists of about 9,100 distinct CDR3 sequences, just under 65% of them appearing once. For these receptors, no antigen is known. The sequenced material came from CD4+ T cells from blood, cultured in vitro. The receptor set was obtained from a human donor who had recovered from COVID-19. Each CDR3 is given with its conserved first and last residue. Each record gives: clone size, D gene, V gene, J gene, CDR3 protein, CDR3 DNA. The D gene is left open where the match is weak. Clone size is not always given. Where it is, it says once, few, many or a class for expanded clones.

>.|TRBD1|TRBV15|TRBJ2-7
CATSTRQGGYEQYF
TGTGCCACCAGCACGAGACAGGGCGGCTACGAGCAGTACTTC
>.|TRBD2|TRBV20-1|TRBJ2-1
CSARDQSGRAGYNEQFF
TGCAGTGCTAGAGATCAGAGCGGGAGGGCCGGATACAATGAGCAGTTCTTC
>.|.|TRBV20-1|TRBJ1-1
CSAREGGGERNTEAFF
TGCAGTGCTAGAGAAGGTGGGGGTGAGAGGAACACTGAAGCTTTCTTT
>.|.|TRBV2|TRBJ1-2
CASSARVGGGYGYTF
TGTGCCAGCAGTGCACGAGTGGGGGGCGGCTATGGCTACACCTTC
>.|TRBD1|TRBV7-9|TRBJ2-5
CASSLGRGRETQYF
TGTGCCAGCAGCTTAGGCAGGGGGCGAGAGACCCAGTACTTC
>.|.|TRBV15|TRBJ1-5
CATSRPGQGRSNQPQHF
TGTGCCACCAGCAGACCAGGCCAGGGTCGGAGCAATCAGCCCCAGCATTTT
>.|.|TRBV10-1|TRBJ2-7
CASSFESGREQYF
TGCGCCAGCAGTTTTGAATCTGGACGCGAGCAGTACTTC
>.|.|TRBV20-1|TRBJ2-5
CSASVGETQYF
TGCAGTGCTAGTGTTGGAGAGACCCAGTACTTC
>.|.|TRBV2|TRBJ2-3
CASSEGPGSTDTQYF
TGTGCCAGCAGTGAAGGTCCCGGGTCCACAGATACGCAGTATTTT
>few|.|TRBV6-1|TRBJ1-2
CASTQGHYGYTF
TGTGCCAGCACCCAGGGCCACTATGGCTACACCTTC
>.|TRBD2|TRBV7-2|TRBJ2-5
CASSSSGAPQETQYF
TGTGCCAGCAGCTCTAGCGGGGCCCCCCAAGAGACCCAGTACTTC
>.|.|TRBV6-5|TRBJ2-5
CASSSYGVMETQYF
TGTGCCAGCAGTTCTTACGGGGTCATGGAGACCCAGTACTTC
>.|TRBD2|TRBV10-3|TRBJ2-3
CAISGFLAGGPSTDTQYF
TGTGCCATCAGTGGCTTTCTAGCGGGGGGGCCTAGCACAGATACGCAGTATTTT
>few|.|TRBV2|TRBJ2-3
CASSLGHLADTQYF
TGTGCCAGCAGTTTGGGACATTTGGCAGATACGCAGTATTTT
>.|TRBD2|TRBV24-1|TRBJ2-5
CATSDSDRTGLAGGETQYF
TGTGCCACCAGTGATTCAGACAGGACGGGACTAGCGGGAGGAGAGACCCAGTACTTC
>once|TRBD1|TRBV6-5|TRBJ2-7
CASSYQTGNEQYF
TGTGCCAGCAGTTACCAGACAGGGAACGAGCAGTACTTC
>.|.|TRBV7-9|TRBJ1-3
CASSPGVSGNTIYF
TGTGCCAGCAGCCCGGGGGTCTCTGGAAACACCATATATTTT
>.|.|TRBV29-1|TRBJ1-2
CSVDLGLSGSYGYTF
TGCAGCGTTGATCTGGGACTCTCGGGCAGCTATGGCTACACCTTC
>few|.|TRBV28|TRBJ1-2
CASLRGGRNYGYTF
TGTGCCAGCCTCCGAGGGGGGCGTAACTATGGCTACACCTTC
>.|.|TRBV9|TRBJ2-5
CASSGTGLLQETQYF
TGTGCCAGCAGCGGAACAGGGCTCCTGCAAGAGACCCAGTACTTC
>.|.|TRBV19|TRBJ1-1
CASRTTLNTEAFF
TGTGCCAGCCGGACCACCTTGAACACTGAAGCTTTCTTT
>.|.|TRBV27|TRBJ1-5
CASSSLSGRTQPQHF
TGTGCCAGCAGCTCCTTGAGCGGGAGGACTCAGCCCCAGCATTTT
>.|TRBD1|TRBV2|TRBJ2-1
CASRPRDREFF
TGTGCCAGCAGACCCCGGGACAGGGAGTTCTTC
>.|TRBD2|TRBV10-3|TRBJ2-1
CAISGTSGGAGEQFF
TGTGCCATCAGTGGAACTAGCGGGGGGGCAGGTGAGCAGTTCTTC
>large|.|TRBV6-1|TRBJ1-2
CASTKAANYGYTF
TGTGCCAGCACCAAAGCCGCTAACTATGGCTACACCTTC
>.|.|TRBV7-2|TRBJ1-2
CASSPQDSLYGYTF
TGTGCCAGCAGCCCCCAGGACAGTCTCTATGGCTACACCTTC
>.|.|TRBV20-1|TRBJ1-6
CSAREPGSYNSPLHF
TGCAGTGCTAGAGAACCGGGATCCTATAATTCACCCCTCCACTTT
>.|.|TRBV10-2|TRBJ1-1
CASSEAYSNYLNTEAFF
TGCGCCAGCAGTGAGGCGTATAGCAACTATTTGAACACTGAAGCTTTCTTT
>.|TRBD2|TRBV7-2|TRBJ2-3
CASSPHSGGRGDTQYF
TGTGCCAGCAGCCCCCATAGCGGGGGCCGTGGCGATACGCAGTATTTT
>.|.|TRBV5-4|TRBJ1-2
CASSLDGIGGYTF
TGTGCCAGCAGCTTGGACGGGATCGGTGGCTACACCTTC
>few|TRBD1|TRBV30|TRBJ1-2
CACPQGAWGYGYTF
TGTGCCTGCCCACAGGGGGCTTGGGGCTATGGCTACACCTTC
>.|.|TRBV7-7|TRBJ2-5
CASSLAGFGETQYF
TGTGCCAGCAGCTTAGCGGGGTTCGGAGAGACCCAGTACTTC
>.|.|TRBV11-1|TRBJ1-1
CASSLVGSTEAFF
TGTGCCAGCAGCTTAGTCGGGTCCACTGAAGCTTTCTTT
>.|.|TRBV20-1|TRBJ2-7
CSASRDTYEQYF
TGCAGTGCTAGCAGGGACACCTACGAGCAGTACTTC
>.|TRBD1|TRBV19|TRBJ1-2
CASRTGEANYGYTF
TGTGCCAGTAGAACAGGGGAGGCTAACTATGGCTACACCTTC
>few|.|TRBV20-1|TRBJ1-5
CSARARTALLNQPQHF
TGCAGTGCTAGAGCACGGACGGCCCTACTCAATCAGCCCCAGCATTTT
>once|.|TRBV29-1|TRBJ1-2
CSVEGIGYGYTF
TGCAGCGTTGAGGGTATAGGCTATGGCTACACCTTC
>once|TRBD2|TRBV30|TRBJ2-5
CAWSALSGGQYQETQYF
TGTGCCTGGAGTGCCCTGTCGGGGGGTCAGTACCAAGAGACCCAGTACTTC
>.|TRBD2|TRBV11-2|TRBJ2-7
CASSNRPRLAGFPYEQYF
TGTGCCAGCAGCAACCGACCCCGGCTAGCGGGATTCCCCTACGAGCAGTACTTC
>.|.|TRBV20-1|TRBJ1-1
CSVNRFEAFF
TGCAGTGTAAATCGGTTTGAAGCTTTCTTT
>.|TRBD1|TRBV5-1|TRBJ1-1
CASGQGDTEAFF
TGCGCCAGCGGACAGGGAGACACTGAAGCTTTCTTT
>.|.|TRBV20-1|TRBJ1-5
CIATGPNQPQHF
TGCATCGCCACAGGCCCCAATCAGCCCCAGCATTTT
>few|.|TRBV7-2|TRBJ1-1
CASSSGVYTEAFF
TGTGCCAGCAGCTCTGGGGTGTACACTGAAGCTTTCTTT
>.|TRBD1|TRBV28|TRBJ2-2
CASRPGQKTGELFF
TGTGCCAGCAGGCCGGGACAGAAGACCGGGGAGCTGTTTTTT
>.|.|TRBV11-2|TRBJ1-2
CASSSLSVRKYGYTF
TGTGCCAGCAGCTCCCTTAGTGTCAGGAAGTATGGCTACACCTTC
>.|TRBD2|TRBV2|TRBJ2-1
CASSAGTSGRPGEQFF
TGTGCCAGCAGTGCCGGGACTAGCGGGAGACCGGGTGAGCAGTTCTTC
>.|.|TRBV20-1|TRBJ1-2
CSARSAGTLNYGYTF
TGCAGTGCTAGATCCGCGGGGACGTTGAACTATGGCTACACCTTC
>.|.|TRBV7-9|TRBJ1-1
CASSLLGARGGEAFF
TGTGCCAGCAGCTTACTAGGGGCTAGGGGGGGTGAAGCTTTCTTT
>.|TRBD1|TRBV2|TRBJ2-7
CASGQVFSYEQYF
TGTGCCAGCGGACAGGTCTTCTCCTACGAGCAGTACTTC
>.|TRBD2|TRBV7-8|TRBJ2-3
CASSPHPRGSTDTQYF
TGTGCCAGCAGCCCCCACCCGCGGGGGAGCACAGATACGCAGTATTTT
>once|.|TRBV20-1|TRBJ2-7
CSARGGRPDPYEQYF
TGCAGTGCTAGGGGAGGACGGCCGGATCCCTACGAGCAGTACTTC
>.|.|TRBV7-2|TRBJ1-1
CASSYRSGENTEAFF
TGTGCCAGCAGCTATAGGTCGGGAGAGAACACTGAAGCTTTCTTT
>.|TRBD1|TRBV5-8|TRBJ1-2
CASSLVGATGNYGYTF
TGTGCCAGCAGCTTGGTTGGGGCGACAGGGAACTATGGCTACACCTTC
>.|TRBD1|TRBV20-1|TRBJ1-4
CSARGDRDLNEKLFF
TGCAGTGCTAGGGGGGACAGGGACCTAAATGAAAAACTGTTTTTT
>few|TRBD2|TRBV20-1|TRBJ2-1
CSARDLASGRAFLSNEQFF
TGCAGTGCTAGAGATCTGGCTAGCGGGAGGGCCTTTTTGTCCAATGAGCAGTTCTTC
>.|.|TRBV14|TRBJ2-3
CASSETGGDTQYF
TGTGCCAGCAGCGAGACTGGGGGAGATACGCAGTATTTT
>few|.|TRBV6-2/TRBV6-3|TRBJ1-1
CASSPEGSTEAFF
TGTGCCAGCAGTCCCGAGGGATCCACTGAAGCTTTCTTT
>few|.|TRBV19|TRBJ1-1
CASSIDRVTLNTEAFF
TGTGCCAGTAGTATAGACAGGGTAACTTTGAACACTGAAGCTTTCTTT
>.|TRBD2|TRBV20-1|TRBJ2-3
CSARDFLAAYTDTQYF
TGCAGTGCTAGAGATTTTCTAGCGGCCTACACAGATACGCAGTATTTT